These 6 T cell receptor beta chains came from one sample sequenced in a study of a mutant IDH1 vaccine in newly diagnosed glioma. Generated by immunoSEQ multiplex PCR, the TCRdb table keeps only in-frame clones and is missing some. Of 30,000 or so clones detected, approximately 80% appear once; the ten largest clones hold roughly a fifth. Time point: baseline, week 1 (first vaccination visit). Treatment denoted: pre-vaccination baseline after standard-of-care therapy. The input for sequencing was PBMCs, taken from a glioma patient treated with radiotherapy, temozolomide or both. Receptors were obtained from a man younger than 40 with glioma.

The chain is built from TRBV19 and TRBJ1-2; 11 positions match TRBD1. The J segment lost 4 bases and the V segment lost 10 bases, leaving 11 bases of the junction unmatched. Germline CDR1 reads LNHDA; CDR2 reads SQIVND (reference sequence). This CDR3 is 15 amino acids long. For the CDR3, the DNA is TGTGCCACCACCGGGGGACAGGGGGGATCCTATGGCTACACCTTC. This sequence encodes CATTGGQGGSYGYTF.

This sequence joins TRBV4-1 and TRBJ2-7; 14 nucleotides match TRBD2. Germline values: CDR1 MGHRA, CDR2 YSYEKL. The CDR3 runs 15 residues. The V and J ends lost 4 bases and 4 bases, in that order; junction bases with no gene match: 3. This CDR3 reads CASSLRLAGGYEQYF. For the CDR3, the DNA is TGCGCCAGCAGCCTCCGACTAGCGGGAGGGTACGAGCAGTACTTC.

The J gene is TRBJ1-4, the V gene TRBV5-6, with D possibly matching TRBD1 (6 bases). V shed 0 bases and J shed 10 bases, with 13 bases lying between them. Germline values: CDR1 SGHDT, CDR2 YYEEEE. The CDR3 extends over 14 amino acids. CDR3 coding DNA: TGTGCCAGCAGCTTGGGCTTGACAGGCCGAAAACTGTTTTTT. It specifies CASSLGLTGRKLFF.

The V call is TRBV6-6, the J call TRBJ2-1, with 11 bases that match TRBD1. This CDR3 region has 14 residues. V trimming: 6 bases; J trimming: 6 bases; junction bases outside the gene matches: 4. Germline V gene lookup returns CDR1 MNHNY and CDR2 SVGAGI (reference sequence). CDR3 protein: CASRPGTGGNEQFF. CDR3 in DNA: TGTGCCAGCAGACCCGGGACAGGGGGCAATGAGCAGTTCTTC.

This clone was observed a single time. The V gene is TRBV9, the J gene TRBJ1-1, with 7 bases that match TRBD1. The CDR3 is 16 amino acids. Germline trimming cut 0 bases from V and 1 base from J; bases unmatched to any gene: 6. The V gene's germline CDR1 is SGDLS and CDR2 YYNGEE. The CDR3 nucleotides are TGTGCCAGCAGCGTAGCGACAGGGCGGGGGAACACTGAAGCTTTCTTT. Protein: CASSVATGRGNTEAFF. The full variable domain, completed using reference TRBV9 and TRBJ1-1, is DSGVTQTPKHLITATGQRVTLRCSPRSGDLSVYWYQQSLDQGLQFLIQYYNGEERAKGNILERFSAQQFPDLHSELNLSSLELGDSALYFCASSVATGRGNTEAFFGQGTRLTVV.

The chain carries TRBV2 and TRBJ2-6, with D hard to call. This CDR3 contains 14 residues. Germline V gene data show CDR1 as SNHLY and CDR2 as FYNNEI. V lost 6 bases and J lost 0, with 6 bases in between. The CDR3 DNA reads TGTGCCAGCAGCCAGAGCTCTGGGGCCAACGTCCTGACTTTC. It specifies CASSQSSGANVLTF. The full variable domain, its missing parts supplied by reference TRBV2 and TRBJ2-6, is EPEVTQTPSHQVTQMGQEVILRCVPISNHLYFYWYRQILGQKVEFLVSFYNNEISEKSEIFDDQFSVERPDGSNFTLKIRSTKLEDSAMYFCASSQSSGANVLTFGAGSRLTVL.